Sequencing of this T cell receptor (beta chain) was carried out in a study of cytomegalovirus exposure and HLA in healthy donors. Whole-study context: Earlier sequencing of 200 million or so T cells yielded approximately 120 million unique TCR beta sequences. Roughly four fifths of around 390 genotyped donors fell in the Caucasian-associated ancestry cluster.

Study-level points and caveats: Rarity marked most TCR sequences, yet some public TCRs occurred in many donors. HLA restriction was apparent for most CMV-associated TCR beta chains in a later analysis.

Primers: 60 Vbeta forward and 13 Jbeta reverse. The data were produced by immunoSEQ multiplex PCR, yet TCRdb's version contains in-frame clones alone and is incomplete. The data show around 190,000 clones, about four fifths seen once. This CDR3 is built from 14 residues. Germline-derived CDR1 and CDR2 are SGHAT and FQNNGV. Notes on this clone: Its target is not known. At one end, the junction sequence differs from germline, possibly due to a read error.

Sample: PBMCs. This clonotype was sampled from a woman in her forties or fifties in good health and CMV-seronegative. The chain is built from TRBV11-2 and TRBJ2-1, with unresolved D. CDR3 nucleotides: TGTACCAGCTCCGGCGGAAAATTCCTGGATGAGCAGTTCTTC. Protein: CTSSGGKFLDEQFF.